This entry concerns a single T cell receptor beta chain. This receptor's antigen is unknown. No much larger clonotype is one base removed from it; base qualities were not supplied. The cysteine opens and the phenylalanine closes a CDR3 of 15 amino acids. CDR3 DNA is the only sequence kept; it has 45 bases, read in frame from the first base. CDR1 and CDR2, per the germline V gene, are SGHAT and FQNNGV. Between the V and J ends, shortened by 3 bases and 5 bases respectively, the junction contains 17 bases. Whole blood was collected in K2EDTA tubes by collaborating institutions according to the institutions' own protocols. For TCRbeta analysis, collaborators shipped samples in one of three forms: frozen whole blood, isolated PBMCs, or DNA extracted from either of those sample types. The immunoSEQ Assay, a bias-controlled multiplex PCR, was used to amplify TCRbeta CDR3 regions from genomic DNA. The authors' pipeline ran thus. Within the assay, amplification of reference gene primers was used to estimate how many nucleated cells each sample contained. To quantify the absolute abundance of each unique TCRbeta CDR3 rearrangement, sequence reads were collapsed and filtered. For each sample, productive Simpson clonality was calculated as the square root of Simpson's diversity index across productive rearrangements. TCRdb carries this immuneACCESS record with in-frame sequences only. Its versions omit some clonotypes, under half of them owing to an unresolved V gene in the studies checked, with the rest unexplained. The V and J calls and clone size come from that table; D and trimming were worked out from the DNA. The sample includes over 55,000 clones, with around nine tenths observed a single time. In total, the top ten clones hold more than 7% of the sample.

This sample stems from a study of blood T cell repertoires in COVID-19 (dated by TCRdb to 2019 to 2021). General notes on the study: The collaborator samples originated in the United States, Italy and Spain and spanned the acute and convalescent phases of COVID-19. The prospective study material was composed of cDNA or gDNA derived from T cells, B-cell-depleted T cells, or PBMCs. Deeply sampled blood TCRbeta repertoires from subjects exposed to, actively infected with, or recovered from COVID-19 were included in the dataset. A freely available public database, intended as a resource for researchers studying the immune response to SARS-CoV-2, is where the repertoires were released. Samples were obtained from the ongoing ImmuneRACE study (first 160 participants) and from over 1,000 subjects provided by 6 global collaborators. Nearly every sample came with metadata listing a de-identified subject ID, COVID-19 status, age in years and sex. Where HLA class I and class II types were available, the types were taken from metadata supplied by the sample provider, not from assay-based typing. Paper-wide results and their limitations: The quantity of clinical and demographic metadata differed by source and by participant and was supplied without curation.

The sequence links TRBV11-2 to TRBJ2-7; a tentative D call is TRBD1 (8 bases match). The sequence was obtained from a human donor in a cohort sampled during active COVID-19. The sequencing input was peripheral blood. CDR3 reads: CASSFGRTGRDEQYF. The DNA reads as follows: TGTGCCAGCAGCTTTGGCCGGACAGGGAGGGACGAGCAGTACTTC. Outside the CDR3, residues come from the reference TRBV11-2 and TRBJ2-7 proteins, so the full variable domain is: EAGVAQSPRYKIIEKRQSVAFWCNPISGHATLYWYQQILGQGPKLLIQFQNNGVVDDSQLPKDRFSAERLKGVDSTLKIQPAKLEDSAVYLCASSFGRTGRDEQYFGPGTRLTVT.